Many counts were recorded for the clone carrying this T cell receptor beta chain. The record originates from a study of neurological immune-mediated disorders. The making of cDNA relied on 5'RACE with 10-nucleotide random UMIs. In TCRdb, the 5' RACE reads were re-called with MiXCR into one record per CDR3 protein. The sample yields some 30,000 distinct CDR3 sequences, around 6% seen once. Germline assignment: CDR1 SGHRS and CDR2 YFSETQ. V was shortened by 3 bases and J by 0 bases, with 9 bases between the two germline ends. CDR3 length equals 14 residues. Sequenced input: CD4+ T cells from blood. The chain employs TRBV5-1 and TRBJ1-1, with D possibly TRBD1 on 5 matching bases. The TCR comes from a woman in her fifties or sixties in good health. The CDR3 DNA sequence: TGCGCCAGCAGCTCAGGGATATTGAACACTGAAGCTTTCTTT. Its translation: CASSSGILNTEAFF.